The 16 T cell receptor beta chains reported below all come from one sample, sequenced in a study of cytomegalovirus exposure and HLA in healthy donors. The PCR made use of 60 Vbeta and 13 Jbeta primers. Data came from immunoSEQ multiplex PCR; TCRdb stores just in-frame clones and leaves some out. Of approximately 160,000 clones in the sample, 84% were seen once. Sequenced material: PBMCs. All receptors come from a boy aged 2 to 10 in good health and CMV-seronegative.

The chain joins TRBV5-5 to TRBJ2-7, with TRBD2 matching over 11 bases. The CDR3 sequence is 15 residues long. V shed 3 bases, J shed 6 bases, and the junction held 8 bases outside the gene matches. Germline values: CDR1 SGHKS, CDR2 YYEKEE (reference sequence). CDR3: CASSSLLAGVGEQYF. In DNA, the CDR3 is TGTGCCAGCAGCTCCTTACTAGCGGGAGTAGGCGAGCAGTACTTC.

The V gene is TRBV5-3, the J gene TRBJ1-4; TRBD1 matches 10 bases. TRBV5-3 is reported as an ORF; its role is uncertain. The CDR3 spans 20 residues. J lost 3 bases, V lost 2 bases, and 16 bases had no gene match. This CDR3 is CARSLRPGQGRYCSNEKLFF. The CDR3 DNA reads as TGTGCCAGAAGCTTAAGACCGGGACAGGGGAGATATTGTTCTAATGAAAAACTGTTTTTT.

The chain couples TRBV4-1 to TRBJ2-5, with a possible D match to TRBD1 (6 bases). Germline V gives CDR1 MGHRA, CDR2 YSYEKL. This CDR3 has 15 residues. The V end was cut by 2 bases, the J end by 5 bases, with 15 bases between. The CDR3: CASSQLGTGKETQYF. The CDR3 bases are TGCGCCAGCAGCCAACTGGGTACAGGGAAGGAGACCCAGTACTTC.

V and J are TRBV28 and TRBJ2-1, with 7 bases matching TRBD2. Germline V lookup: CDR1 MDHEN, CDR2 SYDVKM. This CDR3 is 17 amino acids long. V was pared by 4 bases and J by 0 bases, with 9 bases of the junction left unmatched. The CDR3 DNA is TGTGCCAGCAGTTATCCTAGCGGTGATTTCTCCTACAATGAGCAGTTCTTC. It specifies CASSYPSGDFSYNEQFF.

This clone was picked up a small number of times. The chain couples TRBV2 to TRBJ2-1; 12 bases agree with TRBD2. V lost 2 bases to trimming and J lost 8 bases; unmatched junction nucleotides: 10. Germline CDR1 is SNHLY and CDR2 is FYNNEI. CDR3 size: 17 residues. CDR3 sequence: CASSELGTSGWDYEQFF. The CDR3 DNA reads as TGTGCCAGCAGTGAACTTGGGACTAGCGGGTGGGACTATGAGCAGTTCTTC.

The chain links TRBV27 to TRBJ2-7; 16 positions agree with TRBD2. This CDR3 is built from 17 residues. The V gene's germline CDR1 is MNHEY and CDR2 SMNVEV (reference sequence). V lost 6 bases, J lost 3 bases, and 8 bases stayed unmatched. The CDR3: CASRGLAGGPIFYEQYF. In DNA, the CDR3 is TGTGCCAGCAGGGGACTAGCGGGAGGGCCGATTTTCTACGAGCAGTACTTC.

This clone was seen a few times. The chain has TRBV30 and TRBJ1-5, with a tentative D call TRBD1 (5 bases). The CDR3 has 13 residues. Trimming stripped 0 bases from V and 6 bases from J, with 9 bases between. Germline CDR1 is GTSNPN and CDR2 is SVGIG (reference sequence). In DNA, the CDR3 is TGTGCCTGGAGTGTACGGGGGAGTCAGCCCCAGCATTTT. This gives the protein CAWSVRGSQPQHF.

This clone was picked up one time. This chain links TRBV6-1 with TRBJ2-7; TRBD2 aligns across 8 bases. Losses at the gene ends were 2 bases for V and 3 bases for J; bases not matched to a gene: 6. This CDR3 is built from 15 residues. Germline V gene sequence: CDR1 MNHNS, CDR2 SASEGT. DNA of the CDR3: TGTGCCAGCAGTGAACCAGCGGGAGACGTCTACGAGCAGTACTTC. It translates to CASSEPAGDVYEQYF.

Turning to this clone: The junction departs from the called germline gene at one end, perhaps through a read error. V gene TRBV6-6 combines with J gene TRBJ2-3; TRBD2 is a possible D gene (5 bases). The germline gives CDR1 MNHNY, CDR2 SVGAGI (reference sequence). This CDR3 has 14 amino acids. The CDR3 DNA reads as TGTGCCAGCAGATTAGCGCACACCACAGATATGCAGTATTTT. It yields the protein CASRLAHTTDMQYF.

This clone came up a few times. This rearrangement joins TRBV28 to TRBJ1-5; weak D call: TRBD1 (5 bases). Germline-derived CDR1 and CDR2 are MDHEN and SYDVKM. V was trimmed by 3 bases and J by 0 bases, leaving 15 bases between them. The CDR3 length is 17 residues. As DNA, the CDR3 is TGTGCCAGCAGTTTCCAAGGGGACTACTATAGCAATCAGCCCCAGCATTTT. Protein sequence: CASSFQGDYYSNQPQHF.

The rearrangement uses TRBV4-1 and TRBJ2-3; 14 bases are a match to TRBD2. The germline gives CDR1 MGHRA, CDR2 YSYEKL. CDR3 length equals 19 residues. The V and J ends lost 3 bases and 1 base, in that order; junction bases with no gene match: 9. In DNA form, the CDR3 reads TGCGCCAGCAGCCAGCCCCCCGGGACTAGCGGGAGAGGCACAGATACGCAGTATTTT. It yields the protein CASSQPPGTSGRGTDTQYF.

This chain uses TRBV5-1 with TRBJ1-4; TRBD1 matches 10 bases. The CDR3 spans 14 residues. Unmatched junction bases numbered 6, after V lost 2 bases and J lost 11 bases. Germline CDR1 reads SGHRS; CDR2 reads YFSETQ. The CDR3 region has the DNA TGCGCCAGCAGCTTCCGACAGGGGGCAGAGAAACTGTTTTTT. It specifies CASSFRQGAEKLFF.

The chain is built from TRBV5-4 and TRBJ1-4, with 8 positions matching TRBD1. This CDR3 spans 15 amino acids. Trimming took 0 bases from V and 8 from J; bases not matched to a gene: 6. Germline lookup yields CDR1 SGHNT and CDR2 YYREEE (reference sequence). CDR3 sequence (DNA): TGTGCCAGCAGCTTGGAGGGCAGGGGGCAAGAAAAACTGTTTTTT. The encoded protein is CASSLEGRGQEKLFF. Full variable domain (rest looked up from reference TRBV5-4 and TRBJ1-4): ETGVTQSPTHLIKTRGQQVTLRCSSQSGHNTVSWYQQALGQGPQFIFQYYREEENGRGNFPPRFSGLQFPNYSSELNVNALELDDSALYLCASSLEGRGQEKLFFGSGTQLSVL.

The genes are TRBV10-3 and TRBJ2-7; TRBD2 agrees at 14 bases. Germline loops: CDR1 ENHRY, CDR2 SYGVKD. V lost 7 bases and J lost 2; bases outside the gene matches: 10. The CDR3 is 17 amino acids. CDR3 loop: CAITRGLAGETPYEQYF. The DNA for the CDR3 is TGTGCCATCACCCGGGGACTAGCGGGAGAAACACCCTACGAGCAGTACTTC.

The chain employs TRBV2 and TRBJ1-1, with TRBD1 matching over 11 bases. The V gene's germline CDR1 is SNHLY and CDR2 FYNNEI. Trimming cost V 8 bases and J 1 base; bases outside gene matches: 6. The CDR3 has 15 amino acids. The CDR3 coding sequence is TGTGCCAGCGGACAGGGGGCGGGTAGGAACACTGAAGCTTTCTTT. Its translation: CASGQGAGRNTEAFF. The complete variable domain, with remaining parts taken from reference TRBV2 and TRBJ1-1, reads EPEVTQTPSHQVTQMGQEVILRCVPISNHLYFYWYRQILGQKVEFLVSFYNNEISEKSEIFDDQFSVERPDGSNFTLKIRSTKLEDSAMYFCASGQGAGRNTEAFFGQGTRLTVV.

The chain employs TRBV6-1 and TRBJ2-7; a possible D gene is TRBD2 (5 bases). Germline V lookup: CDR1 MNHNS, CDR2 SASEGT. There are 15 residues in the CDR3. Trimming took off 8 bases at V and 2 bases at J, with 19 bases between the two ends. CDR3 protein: CASPPSGAVTYEQYF. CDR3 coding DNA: TGTGCCAGCCCTCCTTCAGGAGCGGTAACCTACGAGCAGTACTTC.